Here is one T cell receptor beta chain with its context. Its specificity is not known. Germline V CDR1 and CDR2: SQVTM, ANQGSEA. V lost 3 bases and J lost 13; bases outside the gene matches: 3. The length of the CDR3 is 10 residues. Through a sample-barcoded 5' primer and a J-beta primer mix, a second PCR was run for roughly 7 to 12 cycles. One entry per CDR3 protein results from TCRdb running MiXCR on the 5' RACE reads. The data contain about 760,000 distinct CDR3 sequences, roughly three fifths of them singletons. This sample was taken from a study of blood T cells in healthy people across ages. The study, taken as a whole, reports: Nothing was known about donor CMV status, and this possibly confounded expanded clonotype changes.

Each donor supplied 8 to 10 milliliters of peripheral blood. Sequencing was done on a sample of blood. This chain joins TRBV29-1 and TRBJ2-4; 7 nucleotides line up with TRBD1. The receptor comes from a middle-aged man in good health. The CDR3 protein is CSVDTGEQYF. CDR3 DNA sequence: TGCAGCGTTGATACAGGGGAGCAGTACTTC.